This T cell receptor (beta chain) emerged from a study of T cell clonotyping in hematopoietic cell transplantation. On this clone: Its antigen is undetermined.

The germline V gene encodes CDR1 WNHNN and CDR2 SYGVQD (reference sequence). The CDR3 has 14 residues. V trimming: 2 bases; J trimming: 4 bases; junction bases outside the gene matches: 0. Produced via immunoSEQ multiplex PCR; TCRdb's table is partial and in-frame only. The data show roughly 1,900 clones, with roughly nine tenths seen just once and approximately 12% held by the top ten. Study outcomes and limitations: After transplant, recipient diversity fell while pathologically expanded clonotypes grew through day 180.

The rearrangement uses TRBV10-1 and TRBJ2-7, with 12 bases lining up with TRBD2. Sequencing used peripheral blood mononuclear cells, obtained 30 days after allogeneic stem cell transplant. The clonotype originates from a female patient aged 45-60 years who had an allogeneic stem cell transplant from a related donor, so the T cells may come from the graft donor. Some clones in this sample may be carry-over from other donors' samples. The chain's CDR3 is CASSEGLAGYEQYF. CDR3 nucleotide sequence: TGCGCCAGCAGTGAGGGACTAGCGGGATACGAGCAGTACTTC.